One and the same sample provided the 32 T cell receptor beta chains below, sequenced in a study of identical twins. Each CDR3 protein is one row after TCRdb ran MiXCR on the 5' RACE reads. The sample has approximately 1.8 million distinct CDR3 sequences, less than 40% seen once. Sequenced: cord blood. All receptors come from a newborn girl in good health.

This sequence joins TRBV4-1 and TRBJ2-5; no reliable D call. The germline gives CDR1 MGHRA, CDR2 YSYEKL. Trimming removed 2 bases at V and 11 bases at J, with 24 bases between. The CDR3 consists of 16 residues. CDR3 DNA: TGCGCCAGCAGCCAAAAACTACTGAGGTCCTACAATGAGCAGTACTTC. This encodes CASSQKLLRSYNEQYF.

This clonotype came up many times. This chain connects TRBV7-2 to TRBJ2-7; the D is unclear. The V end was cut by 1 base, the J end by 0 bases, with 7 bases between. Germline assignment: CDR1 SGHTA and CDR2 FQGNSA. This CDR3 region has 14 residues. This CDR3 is CASSLGSISYEQYF. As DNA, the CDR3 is TGTGCCAGCAGCTTAGGTTCTATCTCCTACGAGCAGTACTTC.

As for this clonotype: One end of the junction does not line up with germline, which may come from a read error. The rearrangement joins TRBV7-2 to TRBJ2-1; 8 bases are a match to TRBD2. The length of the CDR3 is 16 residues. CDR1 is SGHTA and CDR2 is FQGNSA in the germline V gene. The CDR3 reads CASSLDTSGSYKEQFF. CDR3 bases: TGTGCCAGCAGCTTAGATACTAGCGGATCCTACAAGGAGCAGTTCTTC.

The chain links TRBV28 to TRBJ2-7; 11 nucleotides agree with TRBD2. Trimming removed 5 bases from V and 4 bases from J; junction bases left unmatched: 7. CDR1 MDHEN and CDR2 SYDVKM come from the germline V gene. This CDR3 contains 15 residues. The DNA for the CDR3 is TGTGCCAGCAGTCCCCTAGCGGGAGGATGGTACGAGCAGTACTTC. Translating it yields CASSPLAGGWYEQYF.

The DNA of the CDR3 is TGTGCCAGCAGGGAGAATGGGATCGGCTACACCTTC. It codes for CASRENGIGYTF. V is TRBV5-6 and J is TRBJ1-2; no reliable D call. CDR3 length: 12 amino acids. Germline CDR1 and CDR2: SGHDT and YYEEEE. V dropped 5 bases and J dropped 8 bases, with 13 bases sitting between them.

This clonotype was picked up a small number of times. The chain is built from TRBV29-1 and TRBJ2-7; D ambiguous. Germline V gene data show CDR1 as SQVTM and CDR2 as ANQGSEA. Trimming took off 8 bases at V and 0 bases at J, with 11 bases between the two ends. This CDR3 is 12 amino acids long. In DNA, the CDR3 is TGCAGCTTTTGCGCGGCCTCCTACGAGCAGTACTTC. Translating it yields CSFCAASYEQYF.

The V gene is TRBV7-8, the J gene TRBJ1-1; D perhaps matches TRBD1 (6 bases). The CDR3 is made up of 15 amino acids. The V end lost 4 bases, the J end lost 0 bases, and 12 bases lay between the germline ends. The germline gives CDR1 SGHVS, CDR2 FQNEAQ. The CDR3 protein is CASSSLRGLNTEAFF. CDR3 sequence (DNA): TGTGCCAGCAGCTCCCTCAGGGGACTGAACACTGAAGCTTTCTTT.

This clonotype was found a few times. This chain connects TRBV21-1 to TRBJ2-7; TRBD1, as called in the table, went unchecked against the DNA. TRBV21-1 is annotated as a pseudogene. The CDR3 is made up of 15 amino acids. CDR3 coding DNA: TGTGCCAGCAGCAAAGGGGACAGGGGGCTCTACGAGCAGTACTTC. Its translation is CASSKGDRGLYEQYF.

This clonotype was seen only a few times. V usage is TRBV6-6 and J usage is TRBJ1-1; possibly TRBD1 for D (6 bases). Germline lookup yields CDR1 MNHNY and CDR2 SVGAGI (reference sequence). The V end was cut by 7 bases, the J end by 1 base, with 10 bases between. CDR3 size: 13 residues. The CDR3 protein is CASTLGQNTEAFF. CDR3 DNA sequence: TGTGCCAGCACTCTGGGACAGAACACTGAAGCTTTCTTT.

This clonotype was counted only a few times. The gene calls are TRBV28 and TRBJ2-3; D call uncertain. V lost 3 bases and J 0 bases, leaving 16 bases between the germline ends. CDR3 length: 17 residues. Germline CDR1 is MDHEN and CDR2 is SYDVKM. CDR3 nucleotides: TGTGCCAGCAGTTTGGAGAACCGCATAACTAGCACAGATACGCAGTATTTT. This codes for CASSLENRITSTDTQYF.

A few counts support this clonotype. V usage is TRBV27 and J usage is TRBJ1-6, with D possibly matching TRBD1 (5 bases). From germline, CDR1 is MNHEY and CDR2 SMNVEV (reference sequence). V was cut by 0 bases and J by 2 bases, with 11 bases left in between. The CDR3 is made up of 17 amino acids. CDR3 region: CASSLSIRVAYNSPLHF. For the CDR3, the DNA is TGTGCCAGCAGTTTATCGATCAGGGTAGCCTATAATTCACCCCTCCACTTT.

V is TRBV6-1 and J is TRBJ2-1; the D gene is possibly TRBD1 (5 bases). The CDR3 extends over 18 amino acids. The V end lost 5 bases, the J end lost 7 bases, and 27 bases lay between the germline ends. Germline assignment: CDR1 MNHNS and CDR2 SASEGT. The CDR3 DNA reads TGTGCCAGCAGTCGACGTCGAACCTCAGGGTTTTGGGGTAATGAGCAGTTCTTC. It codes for CASSRRRTSGFWGNEQFF.

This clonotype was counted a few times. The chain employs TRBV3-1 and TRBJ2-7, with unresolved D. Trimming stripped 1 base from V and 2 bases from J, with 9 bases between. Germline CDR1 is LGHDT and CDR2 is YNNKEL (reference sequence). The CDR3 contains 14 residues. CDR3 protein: CASSQGSLPYEQYF. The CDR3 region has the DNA TGTGCCAGCAGCCAAGGAAGTCTACCCTACGAGCAGTACTTC.

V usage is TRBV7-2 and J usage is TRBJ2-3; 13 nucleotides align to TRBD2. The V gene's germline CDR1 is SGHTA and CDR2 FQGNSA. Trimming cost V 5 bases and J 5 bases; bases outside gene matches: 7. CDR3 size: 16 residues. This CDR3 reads CASSPTSGGAGDTQYF. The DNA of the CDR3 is TGTGCCAGCAGCCCTACTAGCGGGGGGGCAGGAGATACGCAGTATTTT.

The CDR3 reads CASSLAGENNSPLHF. In DNA, the CDR3 is TGTGCCAGCAGTTTGGCAGGGGAGAATAATTCACCCCTCCACTTT. The chain recombines TRBV27 with TRBJ1-6; possible D gene TRBD1, 6 bases. This CDR3 is 15 amino acids long. V was trimmed by 3 bases and J by 5 bases, leaving 11 bases between them. Germline V gives CDR1 MNHEY, CDR2 SMNVEV (reference sequence).

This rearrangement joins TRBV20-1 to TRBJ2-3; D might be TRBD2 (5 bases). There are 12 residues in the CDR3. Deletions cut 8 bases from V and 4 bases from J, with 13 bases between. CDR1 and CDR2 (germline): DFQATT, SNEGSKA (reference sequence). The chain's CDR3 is CSRLTGPDTQYF. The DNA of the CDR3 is TGCAGTCGACTAACGGGTCCAGATACGCAGTATTTT.

DNA for the CDR3: TGTGCCAGCAGCCAAGAGCCACGACGGGGAGCCTATGGCTACACCTTC. As protein: CASSQEPRRGAYGYTF. The rearrangement uses TRBV4-2 and TRBJ1-2, with D unresolved. The CDR3 has 16 amino acids. Trimming removed 0 bases at V and 4 bases at J, with 15 bases between. Germline CDR1 reads LGHNA; CDR2 reads YNFKEQ.

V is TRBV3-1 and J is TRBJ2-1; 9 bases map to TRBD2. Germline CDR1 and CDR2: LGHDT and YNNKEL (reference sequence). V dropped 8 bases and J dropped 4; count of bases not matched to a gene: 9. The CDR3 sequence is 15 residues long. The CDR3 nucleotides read TGTGCCAGCCAACCGACTAGCGGCTCTTACAATGAGCAGTTCTTC. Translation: CASQPTSGSYNEQFF.

The CDR3 DNA reads as TGTGCCAGCTCACCTCGGGGGATGCAAGAGACCCAGTACTTC. As protein: CASSPRGMQETQYF. This sequence joins TRBV18 and TRBJ2-5; possible D gene TRBD2, 6 bases. CDR1 and CDR2 (germline): KGHSH, LQKENI. The CDR3 runs to 14 residues. Trimming pared 3 bases from V and 2 bases from J, leaving 10 bases between.

The CDR3 DNA reads as TGCGCCAGCAGCCAAGATCGAGGACAGGCCCTCTACGAGCAGTACTTC. Amino acid sequence: CASSQDRGQALYEQYF. This rearrangement joins TRBV4-1 to TRBJ2-7, with 7 bases fitting TRBD1. The CDR3 loop spans 16 amino acids. Germline CDR1 reads MGHRA; CDR2 reads YSYEKL. The junction had 8 bases not matched to a gene; V was cut back by 0 bases and J by 3 bases.

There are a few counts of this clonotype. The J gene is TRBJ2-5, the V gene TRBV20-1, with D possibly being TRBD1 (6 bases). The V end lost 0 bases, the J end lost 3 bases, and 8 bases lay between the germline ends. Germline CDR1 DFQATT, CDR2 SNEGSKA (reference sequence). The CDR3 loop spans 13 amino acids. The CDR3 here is CSARDPGEETQYF. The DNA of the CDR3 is TGCAGTGCTAGAGATCCAGGGGAAGAGACCCAGTACTTC.

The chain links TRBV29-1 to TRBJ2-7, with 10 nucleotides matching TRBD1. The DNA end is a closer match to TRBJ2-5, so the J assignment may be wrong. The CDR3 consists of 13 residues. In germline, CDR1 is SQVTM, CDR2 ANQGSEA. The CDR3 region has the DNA TGCAGCGTAACGGGACAGGGGCAAGAGACCCAGTACTTC. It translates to CSVTGQGQETQYF.

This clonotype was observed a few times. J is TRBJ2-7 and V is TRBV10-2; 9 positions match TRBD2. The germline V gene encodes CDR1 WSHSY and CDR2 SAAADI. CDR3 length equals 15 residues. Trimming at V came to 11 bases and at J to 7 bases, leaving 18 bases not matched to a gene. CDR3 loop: CAASGRGGQYNEQYF. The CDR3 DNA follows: TGCGCCGCTTCGGGGCGGGGGGGCCAATACAATGAGCAGTACTTC.

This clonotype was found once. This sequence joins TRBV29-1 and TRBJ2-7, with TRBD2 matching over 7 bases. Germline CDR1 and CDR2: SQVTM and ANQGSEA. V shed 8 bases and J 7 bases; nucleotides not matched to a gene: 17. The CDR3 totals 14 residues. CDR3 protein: CSHNRGVGYNEQYF. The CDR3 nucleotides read TGCAGCCATAACCGGGGGGTAGGCTACAATGAGCAGTACTTC.

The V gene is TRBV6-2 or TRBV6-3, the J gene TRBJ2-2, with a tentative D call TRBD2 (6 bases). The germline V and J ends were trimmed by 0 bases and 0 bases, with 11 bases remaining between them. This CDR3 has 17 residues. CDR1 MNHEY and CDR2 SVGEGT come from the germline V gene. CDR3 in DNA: TGTGCCAGCAGTTACTCGAAAAAGCGGGCGAACACCGGGGAGCTGTTTTTT. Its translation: CASSYSKKRANTGELFF.

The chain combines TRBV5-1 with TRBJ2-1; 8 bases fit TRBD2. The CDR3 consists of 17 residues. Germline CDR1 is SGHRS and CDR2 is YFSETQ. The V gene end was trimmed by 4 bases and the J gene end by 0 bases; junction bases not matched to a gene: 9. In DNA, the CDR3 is TGCGCCAGCAGCCCCCACCCGGGGGGGTCCTCCTACAATGAGCAGTTCTTC. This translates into CASSPHPGGSSYNEQFF.

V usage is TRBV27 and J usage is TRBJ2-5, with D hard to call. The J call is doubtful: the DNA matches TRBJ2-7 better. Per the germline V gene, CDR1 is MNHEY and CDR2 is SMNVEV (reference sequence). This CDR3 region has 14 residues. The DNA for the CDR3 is TGTGCCAGCAGCCCTATTGACCTACCCCACGAGCAGTACTTC. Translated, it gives CASSPIDLPHEQYF.

In DNA form, the CDR3 reads TGTGCCAGCACCCTAGACAGAGGGTACGCCTACGAGCAGTACTTC. This sequence encodes CASTLDRGYAYEQYF. The chain uses TRBV2 and TRBJ2-7; either TRBD1 or TRBD2 may supply D (5 bases each). Trimming took 7 bases from V and 2 from J, leaving 18 bases between them. In germline, CDR1 is SNHLY, CDR2 FYNNEI. The CDR3 sequence is 15 residues long. Variable domain in full (rest from reference TRBV2 and TRBJ2-7): EPEVTQTPSHQVTQMGQEVILRCVPISNHLYFYWYRQILGQKVEFLVSFYNNEISEKSEIFDDQFSVERPDGSNFTLKIRSTKLEDSAMYFCASTLDRGYAYEQYFGPGTRLTVT.

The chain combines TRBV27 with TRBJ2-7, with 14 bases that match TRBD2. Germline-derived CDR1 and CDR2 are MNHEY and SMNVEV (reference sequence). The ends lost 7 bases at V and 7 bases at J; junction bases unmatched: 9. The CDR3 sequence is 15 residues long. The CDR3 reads CASTFGTSGSNEQYF. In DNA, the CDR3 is TGTGCCAGCACCTTCGGGACTAGCGGGAGCAATGAGCAGTACTTC.

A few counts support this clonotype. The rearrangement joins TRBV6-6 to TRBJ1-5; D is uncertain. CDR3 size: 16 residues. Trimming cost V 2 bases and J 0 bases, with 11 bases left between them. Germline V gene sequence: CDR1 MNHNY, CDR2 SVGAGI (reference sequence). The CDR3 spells CASSYGTSYSNQPQHF. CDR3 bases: TGTGCCAGCAGTTACGGCACCAGCTATAGCAATCAGCCCCAGCATTTT.

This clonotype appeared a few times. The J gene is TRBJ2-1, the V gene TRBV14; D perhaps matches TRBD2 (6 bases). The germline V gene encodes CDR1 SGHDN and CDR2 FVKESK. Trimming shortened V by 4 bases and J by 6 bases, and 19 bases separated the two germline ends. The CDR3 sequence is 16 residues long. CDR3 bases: TGTGCCAGCAGCCTGAGCCGACTAGTCAGAGGCAATGAGCAGTTCTTC. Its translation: CASSLSRLVRGNEQFF.

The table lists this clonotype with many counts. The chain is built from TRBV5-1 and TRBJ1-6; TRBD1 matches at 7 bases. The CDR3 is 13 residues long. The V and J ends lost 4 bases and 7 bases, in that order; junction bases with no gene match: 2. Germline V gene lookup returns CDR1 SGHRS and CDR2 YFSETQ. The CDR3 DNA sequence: TGCGCCAGCAGCGTGGACAGGAATTCACCCCTCCACTTT. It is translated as CASSVDRNSPLHF.